These T cell receptor beta chains were read from a single sample in a study of OX40 agonist ivuxolimab in advanced cancers. The repertoire was sequenced with immunoSEQ multiplex PCR; TCRdb's copy has only in-frame clones and lacks some. The data show some 66,000 clones, almost 85% seen once. Here the sequenced sample was CD4+ or CD8+ T cells sorted from blood, taken in a trial of the OX40 agonist ivuxolimab. Every receptor here comes from an adult with an advanced solid tumor such as melanoma, head and neck, liver or kidney cancer. Both conserved end residues are part of each CDR3. The order of the fields is J gene, D gene, V gene, clone size, CDR3 DNA, CDR3 protein. A D gene is named only where the DNA matches it firmly. Clone size, where shown, is once, few, many, or a class for clones that have expanded.

TRBJ2-2,-,TRBV19,-,TGTGCCAGTAGCTTCCGACCCGGGGCGGCCGGGGAGCTGTTTTTT,CASSFRPGAAGELFF
TRBJ2-6,-,TRBV27,-,TGTGCCAGCAGTTCTCGGGTTTCTGGGGCCAACGTCCTGACTTTC,CASSSRVSGANVLTF
TRBJ2-1,-,TRBV12-5,-,TGTGCTAGTGGTTCTAACCTACAGGGCAATGAGCAGTTCTTC,CASGSNLQGNEQFF
TRBJ2-7,-,TRBV28,-,TGTGCCAGCAACGACAGACGGACCCTATCATACGAGCAGTACTTC,CASNDRRTLSYEQYF
TRBJ1-6,-,TRBV28,-,TGTGCCAGCAGTCGAAGTGGTACCTATAATTCACCCCTCCACTTT,CASSRSGTYNSPLHF
TRBJ2-5,TRBD2,TRBV19,few,TGTGCCAGTAGTATCGCAAGGACTAGCGGGAGGAGTGAGACCCAGTACTTC,CASSIARTSGRSETQYF
TRBJ1-2,-,TRBV5-4,-,TGTGCCAGCAGATCAGCGGGGGAAAGTTACTATGGCTACACCTTC,CASRSAGESYYGYTF
TRBJ1-1,-,TRBV19,-,TGTGCCAGTAGCTTACAGGCTAAAGGGAACACTGAAGCTTTCTTT,CASSLQAKGNTEAFF
TRBJ1-2,TRBD1,TRBV7-2,-,TGTGCCAGCAGCTTAGGGAACGACAGGGCCCCACTTAACTATGGCTACACCTTC,CASSLGNDRAPLNYGYTF
TRBJ1-5,TRBD1,TRBV5-8,-,TGTGCCAGCAGCTTGGACAGGGGTTCTAAGCCCCAGCATTTT,CASSLDRGSKPQHF
TRBJ1-5,TRBD1,TRBV19,-,TGTGCCAGTAGTATTGGGACAGGGCTCTCCAATCAGCCCCAGCATTTT,CASSIGTGLSNQPQHF
TRBJ2-2,TRBD1,TRBV5-5,-,TGTGCCAGCAGCATCACAGGGGTAACCGGGGAGCTGTTTTTT,CASSITGVTGELFF
TRBJ2-1,-,TRBV4-3,-,TGCGCCAGCAGCCAAGAAGCAAGAGCCGGGCCCAATGAGCAGTTCTTC,CASSQEARAGPNEQFF
TRBJ2-2,-,TRBV6-5,-,TGTGCCAGCAGCCCTACGCTACAGGGAACCGGGGAGCTGTTTTTT,CASSPTLQGTGELFF
TRBJ2-7,-,TRBV7-3,-,TGTGCCAGCAGCCCCGACGGGCTCGAGCAGTACTTC,CASSPDGLEQYF
TRBJ2-1,-,TRBV19,-,TGTGCCAGTAGTATAGTCGCGGGGCCCACTAACGCCCTACTAATGAGGCAGTTCTTC,CASSIVAGPTNALLMRQFF
TRBJ1-5,TRBD1,TRBV28,-,TGTGCCAGCAGCGATCCAGGGGGCGCTCAGCCCCAGCATTTT,CASSDPGGAQPQHF
TRBJ2-2,-,TRBV27,-,TGTGCCAGCAGTTTAGAGGGTCGGACCGGGGAGCTGTTTTTT,CASSLEGRTGELFF
TRBJ2-1,-,TRBV7-9,-,TGTGCCAGCAGCTCAGGGAGCTCCTACAATGAGCAGTTCTTC,CASSSGSSYNEQFF
TRBJ2-1,-,TRBV27,-,TGTGCCAGCAGTTTTGACTACAATGAGCAGTTCTTC,CASSFDYNEQFF
TRBJ1-6,-,TRBV4-2,few,TGTGCCAGCAGCCAAGTTACGGACAGCGTTAATTCACCCCTCCACTTT,CASSQVTDSVNSPLHF
TRBJ2-2,TRBD1,TRBV5-1,-,TGCGCCAGCAGCTTGGACGGTCCAGGGGGTACCGGGGAGCTGTTTTTT,CASSLDGPGGTGELFF
TRBJ2-1,TRBD2,TRBV11-2,-,TGTGCCAGCAGCTTGCAAGCGGGAGGGCCGGCGAATGAGCAGTTCTTC,CASSLQAGGPANEQFF
TRBJ2-5,TRBD2,TRBV7-2,-,TGTGCCAGCAGCCCCGTGGGGACTAGCGGGGGGGCCTGGGAGACCCAGTACTTC,CASSPVGTSGGAWETQYF
TRBJ2-3,TRBD1,TRBV27,-,TGTGCCAGCACCAAACTCCGGGACAGGGGAACAGATACGCAGTATTTT,CASTKLRDRGTDTQYF
TRBJ2-2,-,TRBV9,-,TGTGCCAGCAGCGCAAGCGACATATACCTCAGCACCGGGGAGCTGTTTTTT,CASSASDIYLSTGELFF
TRBJ2-6,TRBD1,TRBV19,once,TGTGCCAGTAGCCCGGGACAGGGTAACTCTGGGGCCAACGTCCTGACTTTC,CASSPGQGNSGANVLTF
TRBJ2-2,-,TRBV11-2,-,TGTGCCAGCAGCCAGTCCCGGACAGCGAACACCGGGGAGCTGTTTTTT,CASSQSRTANTGELFF
TRBJ2-2,-,TRBV19,once,TGTGCCAGTAGTATTCACGGACGGAGCGGGGAGCTGTTTTTT,CASSIHGRSGELFF
TRBJ1-5,TRBD1,TRBV7-8,-,TGTGCCAGCAGCCTTAACCCCGGGACAGGAAATCAGCCCCAGCATTTT,CASSLNPGTGNQPQHF
TRBJ2-3,-,TRBV13,few,TGTGCCAGCAGCCTATATAACCCGGATACGCAGTATTTT,CASSLYNPDTQYF
TRBJ2-7,-,TRBV28,-,TGTGCCACCAACCGAGGGGACGAGTTTTGGGAGCAGTACTTC,CATNRGDEFWEQYF
TRBJ1-5,TRBD1,TRBV27,-,TGTGCCAGCAGTTTAAAGGGGGCAGGTCAGCCCCAGCATTTT,CASSLKGAGQPQHF
TRBJ2-3,-,TRBV5-4,-,TGTGCCAGCAGCTCGAGCGGGTCCACAGATACGCAGTATTTT,CASSSSGSTDTQYF
TRBJ2-5,-,TRBV7-9,once,TGTGCTTCGAGCTTGGGATGGGAGACCCAGTACTTC,CASSLGWETQYF
TRBJ2-1,TRBD1,TRBV7-8,-,TGTGCCAGCAAGCCGGGACAGAACCCCAATGAGCAGTTCTTC,CASKPGQNPNEQFF
TRBJ2-7,TRBD2,TRBV28,many,TGTGCCAGTCAACTAGCGGGCTACGAGCAGTACTTC,CASQLAGYEQYF
TRBJ1-6,-,TRBV14,many,TGTGCCAGCAGCCAGACGTACTCACCCCTCCACTTT,CASSQTYSPLHF
TRBJ2-7,-,TRBV5-4,-,TGTGCCAGCAGCCAAGTGGTTGAGAGCTCCTACGAGCAGTACTTC,CASSQVVESSYEQYF
TRBJ1-1,-,TRBV9,-,TGTGCCAGCAGCGCCACACCTCTGAACACTGAAGCTTTCTTT,CASSATPLNTEAFF
TRBJ1-3,-,TRBV4-1,-,TGCGCCAGCAGCCAAAACCCCTACCTCTCTGGAAACACCATATATTTT,CASSQNPYLSGNTIYF